Following are 10 T cell receptor beta chains from one sample sequenced in a study of human T cells and chemical hapten exposure. One entry per CDR3 protein results from TCRdb running MiXCR on the RACE reads. Among some 350,000 distinct CDR3 sequences listed, around 7% were seen once. The time point was: patch test 1, 2 weeks after DPC sensitization. Treatment noted: therapeutic diphenylcyclopropenone sensitization with weekly scalp DPC. The sequencing here drew on whole blood, taken in connection with sensitization to the hapten diphenylcyclopropenone (DPC). These receptors all stem from a woman aged 18-29 years with alopecia areata. Some clones in this sample may be carry-over from other donors' samples.

This clonotype was seen ten or more times. The chain joins TRBV6-2 or TRBV6-3 to TRBJ1-2; TRBD1 agrees at 7 bases. This CDR3 spans 12 amino acids. V gave up 9 bases and J gave up 4 bases; unmatched junction bases: 5. The germline CDR1 and CDR2 sequences are MNHEY and SVGEGT. CDR3 sequence reads: CASSGQIYGYTF. In nucleotides, the CDR3 is TGTGCCAGTTCGGGACAGATCTATGGCTACACCTTC.

The V gene is TRBV10-3, the J gene TRBJ1-1, with D possibly TRBD1 on 5 matching bases. Trimming removed 7 bases from V and 5 bases from J, with 20 bases in between. Germline assignment: CDR1 ENHRY and CDR2 SYGVKD. The CDR3 has 15 amino acids. As DNA, the CDR3 is TGTGCCATCAATATGGCAGGGAAGGGGAATACTGAAGCTTTCTTT. This gives the protein CAINMAGKGNTEAFF.

This clonotype occurred many times. The chain has TRBV9 and TRBJ2-7; 7 positions match TRBD1. CDR3 length equals 14 residues. V was clipped by 4 bases and J by 2 bases; unmatched bases: 6. The germline CDR1 and CDR2 sequences are SGDLS and YYNGEE. The CDR3 region is CASSPDRVPYEQYF. The CDR3, as DNA: TGTGCCAGCAGCCCTGACAGGGTCCCCTACGAGCAGTACTTC.

This chain joins TRBV20-1 and TRBJ1-2; no reliable D call. The CDR3 extends over 11 amino acids. Trimming took 7 bases from V and 4 from J, leaving 10 bases between them. Germline values: CDR1 DFQATT, CDR2 SNEGSKA (reference sequence). The DNA for the CDR3 is TGCAGTGTCGGGAGCTCCTATGGCTACACCTTC. Translating gives CSVGSSYGYTF.

This chain joins TRBV12-3 or TRBV12-4 and TRBJ1-1; tentatively, D is TRBD1 (5 bases). CDR3 length: 14 residues. With 5 bases removed from V and 1 base from J, the gap between germline ends came to 11 bases. The CDR3 coding sequence is TGTGCCAGCAGTCTGGGGCTAGCGAACACTGAAGCTTTCTTT. Its protein product is CASSLGLANTEAFF.

The genes are TRBV5-4 and TRBJ1-4; the D gene is possibly TRBD1 (6 bases). CDR3 size: 15 residues. Germline CDR1 reads SGHNT; CDR2 reads YYREEE (reference sequence). The V end lost 3 bases, the J end lost 8 bases, and 17 bases lay between the germline ends. In DNA, the CDR3 is TGTGCCAGCAGCTCCCGTCCGGGACACAAAGAAAAACTGTTTTTT. Translation gives CASSSRPGHKEKLFF.

This chain links TRBV3-1 with TRBJ1-1; D not resolved. The CDR3 sequence is 16 residues long. V lost 3 bases and J lost 0, with 14 bases in between. Germline assignment: CDR1 LGHDT and CDR2 YNNKEL (reference sequence). CDR3 sequence reads: CASSHGVDVMNTEAFF. CDR3 in DNA: TGTGCCAGCAGCCATGGGGTAGATGTTATGAACACTGAAGCTTTCTTT. Full variable domain (outside the CDR3, taken from reference TRBV3-1 and TRBJ1-1): DTAVSQTPKYLVTQMGNDKSIKCEQNLGHDTMYWYKQDSKKFLKIMFSYNNKELIINETVPNRFSPKSPDKAHLNLHINSLELGDSAVYFCASSHGVDVMNTEAFFGQGTRLTVV.

This clonotype has more than one count but fewer than ten. The chain recombines TRBV27 with TRBJ2-3, with TRBD2 matching 15 bases. The CDR3 is made up of 18 amino acids. The V gene's germline CDR1 is MNHEY and CDR2 SMNVEV (reference sequence). After removal of 5 bases from V and 6 bases from J, the junction contained 12 bases not matched to a gene. The CDR3 is CASSTRTSGGARRDTQYF. CDR3 coding DNA: TGTGCCAGCAGTACCCGGACTAGCGGGGGGGCCAGGAGGGATACGCAGTATTTT.

Only a few counts were recorded for this clonotype. The CDR3 spells CASSYIQSSYNEQFF. Written as DNA, the CDR3 is TGTGCCAGCAGTTACATCCAGTCCTCCTACAATGAGCAGTTCTTC. The chain carries TRBV6-5 and TRBJ2-1; no reliable D call. V shed 2 bases and J shed 0 bases, with 8 bases lying between them. Looked up from germline, CDR1 is MNHEY and CDR2 is SVGAGI. The length of the CDR3 is 15 residues.

The chain carries TRBV11-1 and TRBJ1-1, with D uncertain. The CDR3 covers 17 residues. Germline V lookup: CDR1 SGHAT, CDR2 FQDESV (reference sequence). V was trimmed by 2 bases and J by 1 base, leaving 17 bases between them. In DNA, the CDR3 is TGTGCCAGCAGCTTAAATGGTGGATGGGGAAGGAACACTGAAGCTTTCTTT. This gives the protein CASSLNGGWGRNTEAFF.